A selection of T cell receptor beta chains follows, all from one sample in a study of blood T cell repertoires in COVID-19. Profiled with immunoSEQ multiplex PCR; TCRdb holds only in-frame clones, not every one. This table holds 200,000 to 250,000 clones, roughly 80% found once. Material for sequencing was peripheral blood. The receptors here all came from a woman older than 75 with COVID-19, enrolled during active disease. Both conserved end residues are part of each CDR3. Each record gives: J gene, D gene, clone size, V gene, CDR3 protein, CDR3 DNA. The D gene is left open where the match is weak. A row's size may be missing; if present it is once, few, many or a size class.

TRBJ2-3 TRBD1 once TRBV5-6 CASSIDRGTASTDTQYF TGTGCCAGCAGCATAGACAGGGGAACGGCTAGCACAGATACGCAGTATTTT
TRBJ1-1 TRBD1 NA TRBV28 CASRLTGGTEAFF TGTGCCAGCAGGTTAACAGGGGGCACTGAAGCTTTCTTT
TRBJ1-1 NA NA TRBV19 CASSIWRNTEAFF TGTGCCAGTAGTATTTGGAGGAACACTGAAGCTTTCTTT
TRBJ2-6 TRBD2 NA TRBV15 CATSRGRGDSGANVLTF TGTGCCACCAGCAGAGGCCGGGGGGACTCTGGGGCCAACGTCCTGACTTTC
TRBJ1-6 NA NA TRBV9 CASSVKSVNSPLHF TGTGCCAGCAGCGTAAAGTCAGTCAATTCACCCCTCCACTTT
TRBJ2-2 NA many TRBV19 CASSGIRTSRTYTGELFF TGTGCCAGTAGTGGTATACGGACTTCAAGAACCTACACCGGGGAGCTGTTTTTT
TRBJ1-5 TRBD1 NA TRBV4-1 CASSPGTGPNQPQHF TGCGCCAGCAGCCCAGGGACAGGGCCGAATCAGCCCCAGCATTTT
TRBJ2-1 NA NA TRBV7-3 CASSIQGTQFF TGTGCCAGCAGCATTCAGGGTACCCAGTTCTTC
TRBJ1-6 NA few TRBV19 CASSISSLNSPLHF TGTGCCAGTAGTATCTCGAGCCTGAATTCACCCCTCCACTTT
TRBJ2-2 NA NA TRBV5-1 CASYSQAPNTGELFF TGCGCCAGCTACTCCCAAGCGCCAAACACCGGGGAGCTGTTTTTT
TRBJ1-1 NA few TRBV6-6 CASSYLADEAFF TGTGCCAGCAGTTACCTGGCGGATGAAGCTTTCTTT
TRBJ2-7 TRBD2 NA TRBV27 CASSLFPPNLAGDYEQYF TGTGCCAGCAGTTTATTCCCGCCCAACCTAGCGGGGGACTACGAGCAGTACTTC
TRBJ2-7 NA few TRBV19 CASRGGVYEQYF TGTGCCAGTAGAGGAGGGGTCTACGAGCAGTACTTC
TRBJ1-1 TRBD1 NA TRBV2 CASSRQGGPPAFF TGTGCCAGCAGTCGACAGGGAGGCCCCCCAGCTTTCTTT
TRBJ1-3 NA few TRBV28 CASSLAAGQSPDTIYF TGTGCCAGCAGTTTGGCAGCCGGACAGTCTCCAGACACCATATATTTT
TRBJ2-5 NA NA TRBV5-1 CASSLSGEETQYF TGCGCCAGCAGCTTGTCAGGGGAAGAGACCCAGTACTTC
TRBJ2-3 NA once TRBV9 CASSVGAGAGSLFTDTQYF TGTGCCAGCAGCGTAGGGGCAGGGGCAGGTTCATTGTTCACAGATACGCAGTATTTT
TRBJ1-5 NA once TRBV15 CATSTNINQPQHF TGTGCCACCAGTACAAACATTAACCAGCCCCAGCATTTT
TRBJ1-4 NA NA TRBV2 CASSDLWRAEGEKLFF TGTGCCAGCAGTGACCTTTGGCGAGCCGAGGGTGAAAAACTGTTTTTT
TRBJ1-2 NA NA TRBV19 CASTYGSPYGYTF TGTGCCAGTACCTACGGGTCACCTTATGGCTACACCTTC
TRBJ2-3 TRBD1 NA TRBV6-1 CASSEPGQGTDTQYF TGTGCCAGCAGTGAACCGGGACAGGGAACAGATACGCAGTATTTT
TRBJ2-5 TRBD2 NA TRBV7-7 CASSFAGVETQYF TGTGCTAGCAGCTTCGCGGGGGTAGAGACCCAGTACTTC
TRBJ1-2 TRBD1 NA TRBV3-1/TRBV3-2 CASSQTGGYGYTF TGTGCCAGCAGTCAGACAGGGGGCTATGGCTACACCTTC
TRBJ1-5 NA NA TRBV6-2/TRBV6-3 CASSYPRRDPYQPQHF TGTGCCAGCAGTTACCCCAGGCGGGACCCTTATCAGCCCCAGCATTTT
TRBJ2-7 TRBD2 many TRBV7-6 CASSLSGRGNEQYF TGTGCCAGCAGCTTAAGCGGGAGAGGGAACGAGCAGTACTTC
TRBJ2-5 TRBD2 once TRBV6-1 CASSDSGGWNQYF TGTGCCAGCAGTGACAGCGGGGGTTGGAACCAGTACTTC
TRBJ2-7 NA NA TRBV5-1 CASSFGGSYEQYF TGCGCCAGCAGCTTTGGGGGGAGTTACGAGCAGTACTTC
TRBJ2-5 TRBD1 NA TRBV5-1 CASSGTVGEYQETQYF TGCGCCAGCAGCGGGACAGTCGGGGAGTACCAAGAGACCCAGTACTTC
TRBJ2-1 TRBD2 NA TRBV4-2 CASSQGDYGLLAGRRTYNEQFF TGTGCCAGCAGCCAAGGTGACTACGGGTTACTAGCGGGACGCCGAACCTACAATGAGCAGTTCTTC
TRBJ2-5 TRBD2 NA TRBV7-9 CASSFRASGSLETQYF TGTGCCAGCAGCTTTCGGGCTAGCGGGAGTTTAGAGACCCAGTACTTC
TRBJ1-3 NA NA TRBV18 CASSLSGAAQGNTIYF TGTGCCAGCTCACTATCTGGGGCGGCGCAGGGAAACACCATATATTTT
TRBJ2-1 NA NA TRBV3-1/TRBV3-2 CASSQGTGAGNEQFF TGTGCCAGCAGCCAAGGGACTGGCGCGGGCAATGAGCAGTTCTTC
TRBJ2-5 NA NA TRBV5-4 CASSLQGQETQYF TGTGCCAGCAGCTTGCAGGGGCAAGAGACCCAGTACTTC
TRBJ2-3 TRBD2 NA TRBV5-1 CASSRVRASGTGGTDTQYF TGCGCCAGCAGCCGGGTCAGGGCTAGCGGGACGGGGGGCACAGATACGCAGTATTTT
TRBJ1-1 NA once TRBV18 CASSPLPQILNTEAFF TGTGCCAGCTCACCACTACCTCAGATTTTGAACACTGAAGCTTTCTTT